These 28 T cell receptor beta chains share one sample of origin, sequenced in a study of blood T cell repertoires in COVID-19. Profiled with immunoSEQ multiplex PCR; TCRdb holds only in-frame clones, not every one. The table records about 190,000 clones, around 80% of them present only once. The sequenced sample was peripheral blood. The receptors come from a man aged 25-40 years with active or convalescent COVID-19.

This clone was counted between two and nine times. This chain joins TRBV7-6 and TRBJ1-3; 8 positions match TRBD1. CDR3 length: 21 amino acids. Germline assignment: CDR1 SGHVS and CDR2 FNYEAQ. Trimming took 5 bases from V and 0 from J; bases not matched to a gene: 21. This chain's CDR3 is CASSAYPYMRTGRISGNTIYF. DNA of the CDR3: TGTGCCAGCAGCGCCTACCCCTACATGAGGACAGGGCGCATCTCTGGAAACACCATATATTTT. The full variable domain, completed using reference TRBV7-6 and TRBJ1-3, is GAGVSQSPRYKVTKRGQDVALRCDPISGHVSLYWYRQALGQGPEFLTYFNYEAQQDKSGLPNDRFSAERPEGSISTLTIQRTEQRDSAMYRCASSAYPYMRTGRISGNTIYFGEGSWLTVV.

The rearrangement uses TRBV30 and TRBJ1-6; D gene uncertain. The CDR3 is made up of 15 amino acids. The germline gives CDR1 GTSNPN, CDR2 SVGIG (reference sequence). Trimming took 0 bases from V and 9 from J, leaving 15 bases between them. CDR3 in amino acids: CAWSVWEASSSPLHF. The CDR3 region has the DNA TGTGCCTGGAGTGTATGGGAGGCTTCGTCTTCACCCCTCCACTTT.

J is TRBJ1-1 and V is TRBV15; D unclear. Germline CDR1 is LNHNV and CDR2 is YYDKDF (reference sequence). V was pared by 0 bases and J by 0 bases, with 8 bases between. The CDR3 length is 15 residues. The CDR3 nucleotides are TGTGCCACCAGCAGAGATATGTTTGTGAACACTGAAGCTTTCTTT. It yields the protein CATSRDMFVNTEAFF.

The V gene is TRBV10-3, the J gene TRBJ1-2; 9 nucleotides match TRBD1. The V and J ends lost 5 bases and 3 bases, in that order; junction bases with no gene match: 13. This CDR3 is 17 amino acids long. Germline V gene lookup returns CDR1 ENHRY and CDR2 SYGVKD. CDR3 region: CAISPGQGFKADYGYTF. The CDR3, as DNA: TGTGCCATCAGTCCGGGACAGGGTTTTAAAGCGGACTATGGCTACACCTTC.

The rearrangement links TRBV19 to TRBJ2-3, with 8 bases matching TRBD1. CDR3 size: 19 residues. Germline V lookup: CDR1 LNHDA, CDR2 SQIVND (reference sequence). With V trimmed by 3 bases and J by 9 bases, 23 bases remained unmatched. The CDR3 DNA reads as TGTGCCAGTAGTATGGGTGGTCAGGGGGCCCGTCTTAGTCGTGGGACGCAGTATTTT. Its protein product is CASSMGGQGARLSRGTQYF. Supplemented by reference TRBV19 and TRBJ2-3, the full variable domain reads DGGITQSPKYLFRKEGQNVTLSCEQNLNHDAMYWYRQDPGQGLRLIYYSQIVNDFQKGDIAEGYSVSREKKESFPLTVTSAQKNPTAFYLCASSMGGQGARLSRGTQYFGPGTRLTVL.

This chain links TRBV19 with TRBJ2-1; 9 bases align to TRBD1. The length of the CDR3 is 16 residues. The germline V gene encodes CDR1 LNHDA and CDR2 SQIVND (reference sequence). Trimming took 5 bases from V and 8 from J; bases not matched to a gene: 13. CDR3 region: CASSSYRGRAKDEQFF. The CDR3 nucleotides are TGTGCCAGTAGTTCCTACAGGGGGCGGGCTAAGGATGAGCAGTTCTTC.

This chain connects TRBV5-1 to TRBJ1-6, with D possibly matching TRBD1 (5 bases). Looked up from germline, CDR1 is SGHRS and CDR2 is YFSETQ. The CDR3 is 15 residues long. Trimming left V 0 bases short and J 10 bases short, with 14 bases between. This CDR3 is CASSLEGPGGSPLHF. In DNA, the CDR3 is TGCGCCAGCAGCTTGGAGGGGCCGGGAGGGTCACCCCTCCACTTT.

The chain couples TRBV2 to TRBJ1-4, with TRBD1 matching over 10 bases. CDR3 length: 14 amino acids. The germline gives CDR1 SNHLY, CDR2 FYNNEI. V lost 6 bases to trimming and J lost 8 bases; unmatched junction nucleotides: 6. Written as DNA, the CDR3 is TGTGCCAGCAGAGACAGGGGGCTCGGGGAAAAACTGTTTTTT. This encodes CASRDRGLGEKLFF.

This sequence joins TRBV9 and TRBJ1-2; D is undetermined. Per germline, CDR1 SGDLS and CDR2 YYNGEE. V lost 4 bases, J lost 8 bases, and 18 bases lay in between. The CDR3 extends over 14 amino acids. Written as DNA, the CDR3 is TGTGCCAGCAGCTTCAAAGGGAGTCCCGGAGGCTACACCTTC. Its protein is CASSFKGSPGGYTF.

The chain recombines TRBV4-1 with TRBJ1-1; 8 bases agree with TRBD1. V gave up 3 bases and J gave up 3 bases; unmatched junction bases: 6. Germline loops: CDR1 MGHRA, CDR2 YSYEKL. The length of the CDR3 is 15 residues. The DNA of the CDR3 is TGCGCCAGCAGCCACGGACAGGGTGGTGACACTGAAGCTTTCTTT. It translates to CASSHGQGGDTEAFF.

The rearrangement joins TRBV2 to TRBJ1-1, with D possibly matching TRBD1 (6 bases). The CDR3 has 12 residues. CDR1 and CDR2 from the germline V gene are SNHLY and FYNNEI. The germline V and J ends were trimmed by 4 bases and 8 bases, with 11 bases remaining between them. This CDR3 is CASSGLTGEAFF. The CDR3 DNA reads TGTGCCAGCAGTGGGTTGACAGGCGAAGCTTTCTTT.

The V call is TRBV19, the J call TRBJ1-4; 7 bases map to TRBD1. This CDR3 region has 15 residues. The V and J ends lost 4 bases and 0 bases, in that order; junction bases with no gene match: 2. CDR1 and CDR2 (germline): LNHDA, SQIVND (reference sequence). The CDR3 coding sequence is TGTGCCAGTAGTAACACAGGGGCAACTAATGAAAAACTGTTTTTT. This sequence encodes CASSNTGATNEKLFF.

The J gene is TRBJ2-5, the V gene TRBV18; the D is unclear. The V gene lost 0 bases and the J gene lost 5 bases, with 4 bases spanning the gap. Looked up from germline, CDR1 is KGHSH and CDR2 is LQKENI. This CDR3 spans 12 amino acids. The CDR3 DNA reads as TGTGCCAGCTCACCACCGCGGGAGACCCAGTACTTC. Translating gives CASSPPRETQYF.

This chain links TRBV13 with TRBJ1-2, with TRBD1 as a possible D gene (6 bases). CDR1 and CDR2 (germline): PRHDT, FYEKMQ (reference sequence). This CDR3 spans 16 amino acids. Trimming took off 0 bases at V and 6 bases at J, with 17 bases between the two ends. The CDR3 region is CASSLGAQGSPDGYTF. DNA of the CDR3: TGTGCCAGCAGCTTAGGGGCTCAGGGGAGCCCGGATGGCTACACCTTC.

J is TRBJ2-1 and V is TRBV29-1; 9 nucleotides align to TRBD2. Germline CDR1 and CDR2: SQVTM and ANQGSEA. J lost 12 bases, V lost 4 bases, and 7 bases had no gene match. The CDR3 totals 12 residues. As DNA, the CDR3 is TGCAGCGTTGGGCTAGCGGGGTTCGCGCAGTTCTTC. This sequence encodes CSVGLAGFAQFF.

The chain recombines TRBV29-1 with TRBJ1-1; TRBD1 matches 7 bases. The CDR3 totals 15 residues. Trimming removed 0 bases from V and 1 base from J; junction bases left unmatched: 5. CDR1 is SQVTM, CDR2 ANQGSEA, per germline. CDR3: CSVEDPTGPNTEAFF. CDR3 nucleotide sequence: TGCAGCGTTGAAGACCCGACAGGGCCGAACACTGAAGCTTTCTTT.

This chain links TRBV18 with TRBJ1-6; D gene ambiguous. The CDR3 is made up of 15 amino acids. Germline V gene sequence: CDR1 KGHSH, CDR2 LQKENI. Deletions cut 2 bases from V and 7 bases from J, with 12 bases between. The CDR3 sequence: CASSPTGSRNSPLHF. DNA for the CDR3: TGTGCCAGCTCACCAACCGGGTCGAGGAATTCACCCCTCCACTTT.

The chain's CDR3 is CASSAGQGFFTDTQYF. The CDR3 DNA reads TGTGCCAGCAGTGCAGGACAGGGGTTCTTCACAGATACGCAGTATTTT. The chain combines TRBV25-1 with TRBJ2-3; TRBD1 agrees at 9 bases. This CDR3 is built from 16 residues. The J segment lost 2 bases and the V segment lost 4 bases, leaving 7 bases of the junction unmatched. Germline V lookup: CDR1 MGHDK, CDR2 SYGVNS. Complete variable domain (other parts from reference TRBV25-1 and TRBJ2-3): EADIYQTPRYLVIGTGKKITLECSQTMGHDKMYWYQQDPGMELHLIHYSYGVNSTEKGDLSSESTVSRIRTEHFPLTLESARPSHTSQYLCASSAGQGFFTDTQYFGPGTRLTVL.

The CDR3 nucleotides read TGTGCCAGCCTCCGGCCAGGGGGGAAGGACACTGAAGCTTTCTTT. It yields the protein CASLRPGGKDTEAFF. This chain uses TRBV27 with TRBJ1-1, with 7 nucleotides matching TRBD1. This CDR3 is built from 15 residues. Trimming removed 8 bases from V and 3 bases from J; junction bases left unmatched: 12. Germline CDR1 and CDR2: MNHEY and SMNVEV (reference sequence).

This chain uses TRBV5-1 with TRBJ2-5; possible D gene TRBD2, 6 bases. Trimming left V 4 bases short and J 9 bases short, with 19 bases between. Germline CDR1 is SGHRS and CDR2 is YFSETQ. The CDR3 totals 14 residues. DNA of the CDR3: TGCGCCAGCAGCGGGGGGACCCCGGGCGTGGCCCAGTACTTC. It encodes CASSGGTPGVAQYF. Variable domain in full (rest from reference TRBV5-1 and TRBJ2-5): KAGVTQTPRYLIKTRGQQVTLSCSPISGHRSVSWYQQTPGQGLQFLFEYFSETQRNKGNFPGRFSGRQFSNSRSEMNVSTLELGDSALYLCASSGGTPGVAQYFGPGTRLLVL.

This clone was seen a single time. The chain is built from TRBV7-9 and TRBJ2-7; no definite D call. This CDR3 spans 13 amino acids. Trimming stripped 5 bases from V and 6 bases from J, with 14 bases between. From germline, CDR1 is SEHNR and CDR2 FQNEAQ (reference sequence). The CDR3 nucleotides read TGTGCCAGCAGCATTGGCCCCGCCAGCGAGCAGTACTTC. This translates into CASSIGPASEQYF.

CDR3 nucleotides: TGCGCCAGCAGCCAAGGGGGCGTTGGACCCTCTGGAAACACCATATATTTT. Protein product: CASSQGGVGPSGNTIYF. The rearrangement uses TRBV4-1 and TRBJ1-3; D may be TRBD1 (5 bases). Germline V gene lookup returns CDR1 MGHRA and CDR2 YSYEKL. This CDR3 is built from 17 residues. V lost 1 base and J 0 bases, leaving 13 bases between the germline ends.

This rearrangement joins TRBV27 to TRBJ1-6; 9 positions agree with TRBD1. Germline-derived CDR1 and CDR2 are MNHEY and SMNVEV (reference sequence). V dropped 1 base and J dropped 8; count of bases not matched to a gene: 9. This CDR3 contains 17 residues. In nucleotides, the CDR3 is TGTGCCAGCAGTTTATATGGGGACAGGGCGGTCGATTCACCCCTCCACTTT. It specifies CASSLYGDRAVDSPLHF.

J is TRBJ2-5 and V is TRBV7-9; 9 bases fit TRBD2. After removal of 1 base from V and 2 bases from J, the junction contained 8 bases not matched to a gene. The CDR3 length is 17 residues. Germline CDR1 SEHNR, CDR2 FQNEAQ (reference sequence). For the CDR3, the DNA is TGTGCCAGCAGCTTAGTGGGACTAGCTCCGATTCAAGAGACCCAGTACTTC. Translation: CASSLVGLAPIQETQYF.

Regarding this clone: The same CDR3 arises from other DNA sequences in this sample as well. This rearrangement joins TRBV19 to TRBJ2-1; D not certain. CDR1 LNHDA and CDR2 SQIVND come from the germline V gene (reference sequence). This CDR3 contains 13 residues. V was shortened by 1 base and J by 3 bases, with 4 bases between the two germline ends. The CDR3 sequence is CASSIGSYNEQFF. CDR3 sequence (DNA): TGTGCCAGTAGTATAGGCAGCTACAATGAGCAGTTCTTC.

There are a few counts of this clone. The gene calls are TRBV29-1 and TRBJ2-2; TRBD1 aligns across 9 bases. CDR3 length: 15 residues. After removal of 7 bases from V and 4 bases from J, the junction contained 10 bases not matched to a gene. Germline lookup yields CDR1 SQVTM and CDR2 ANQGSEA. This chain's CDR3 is CSAGSVTGGTGELFF. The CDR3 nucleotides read TGCAGCGCGGGGTCTGTGACAGGGGGCACCGGGGAGCTGTTTTTT.

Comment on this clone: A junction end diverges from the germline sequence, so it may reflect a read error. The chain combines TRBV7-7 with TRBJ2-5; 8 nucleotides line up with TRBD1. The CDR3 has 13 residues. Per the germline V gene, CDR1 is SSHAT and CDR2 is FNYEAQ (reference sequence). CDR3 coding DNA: TGTGCTAGCAGCTTAGGACAGGGTGGGGCCCAGTACTTC. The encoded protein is CASSLGQGGAQYF.

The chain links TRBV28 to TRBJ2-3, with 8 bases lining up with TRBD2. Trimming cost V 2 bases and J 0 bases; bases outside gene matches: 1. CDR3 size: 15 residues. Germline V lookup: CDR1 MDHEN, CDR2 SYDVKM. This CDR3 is CASSLSGRSTDTQYF. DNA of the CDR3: TGTGCCAGCAGTTTAAGCGGGAGAAGCACAGATACGCAGTATTTT.